This T cell receptor (beta chain) comes out of a study of T cell repertoires in cytomegalovirus infection. For the study at large: CMV infection plus the matching HLA type was flagged by public TCR beta signatures.

This clonotype has ten or more counts. Its ends do not fully match the called genes, so a read error is possible. Germline values: CDR1 SSHAT, CDR2 FNYEAQ (reference sequence). This CDR3 spans 12 amino acids. Via MiXCR, TCRdb re-called the reads, giving one row per CDR3 protein. The table lists some 300,000 distinct CDR3 sequences, roughly 9.3% of them singletons. J is TRBJ2-2 and V is TRBV7-7, with D uncertain. Sequenced material: PBMCs. The sequence came from a human donor in good health (CMV status not recorded). Some clones in this sample may be carry-over from other donors' samples. The CDR3 nucleotides are TGTGCTAGCAGCTTCTTATCCGGGGAGCTGTTTTTT. Its translation: CASSFLSGELFF.